This T cell receptor beta chain was obtained from a study of blood T cell repertoires in COVID-19. Study-level information: Both acute and convalescent COVID-19 samples were obtained from the United States, Italy and Spain. From T cells, B-cell-depleted T cells, or PBMCs came the material, which was cDNA or gDNA.

Per the germline V gene, CDR1 is MGHDK and CDR2 is SYGVNS. Trimming shortened V by 7 bases and J by 4 bases, and 9 bases separated the two germline ends. The CDR3 consists of 12 residues. As processed by the authors: Estimated nucleated cell counts came from reference gene primer amplification. The protocol was immunoSEQ multiplex PCR, while the TCRdb copy is restricted to in-frame clones and leaves out a portion. The D gene and trimming were derived from the DNA, and the V and J assignments and clone size from that table. The top ten clones hold less than 10% of a sample with about 160,000 clones, around 84% of them seen once. Patients in Seattle were enrolled during active infection, then followed longitudinally.

Sequenced input: peripheral blood. This TCR was sampled from a woman aged 55-70 years with COVID-19, enrolled during active disease. The rearrangement uses TRBV25-1 and TRBJ2-3; D is unresolved. CDR3 in DNA: TGTGCCAGCAATGTGGCCTCAGATACGCAGTATTTT. It translates to CASNVASDTQYF. The variable domain in full, completed from reference TRBV25-1 and TRBJ2-3, reads EADIYQTPRYLVIGTGKKITLECSQTMGHDKMYWYQQDPGMELHLIHYSYGVNSTEKGDLSSESTVSRIRTEHFPLTLESARPSHTSQYLCASNVASDTQYFGPGTRLTVL.